This TCR beta chain was observed in a study of T cell repertoires in cytomegalovirus infection. Study overall: Recently identified HLA-C-restricted CMV epitopes and well-studied HLA-B-restricted CMV epitopes were used by the study. A matching HLA type, together with CMV infection, was signaled by public TCR beta signatures. Study results and limitations: HLA-C-restricted, CMV-specific TCR beta clonotypes were dominant ex vivo.

This clonotype was found a few times. Its antigen is as yet unknown. Each CDR3 protein is one row after TCRdb ran MiXCR on the reads. The top ten hold roughly 58% of the sample, which has approximately 120,000 distinct CDR3 sequences, around 30% seen once. The source was CD8+ T cells from cultured PBMCs, collected from culture after CMV antigen stimulation. The sequence was obtained from a human donor in good health (CMV status not recorded). Some clones in this sample may be carry-over from other donors' samples.

The CDR3 loop reads CASSPFGGADTQYF. The CDR3 DNA follows: TGTGCCAGCAGTCCTTTCGGGGGCGCGGATACGCAGTATTTT. This chain connects TRBV27 to TRBJ2-3, with D possibly being TRBD1 or TRBD2 (6 bases each). V was pared by 5 bases and J by 6 bases, with 15 bases between. The CDR3 is 14 residues long. The germline V gene has CDR1 MNHEY and CDR2 SMNVEV (reference sequence).